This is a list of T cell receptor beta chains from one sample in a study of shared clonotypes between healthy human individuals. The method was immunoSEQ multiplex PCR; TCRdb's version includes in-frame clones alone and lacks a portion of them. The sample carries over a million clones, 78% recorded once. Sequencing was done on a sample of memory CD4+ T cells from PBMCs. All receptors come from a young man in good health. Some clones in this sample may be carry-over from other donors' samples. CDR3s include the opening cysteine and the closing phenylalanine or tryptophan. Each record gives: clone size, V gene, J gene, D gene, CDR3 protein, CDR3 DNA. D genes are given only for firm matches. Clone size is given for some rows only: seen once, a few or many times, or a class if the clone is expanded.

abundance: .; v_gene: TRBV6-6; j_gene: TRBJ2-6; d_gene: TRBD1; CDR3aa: CASSYSGQVANVLTF; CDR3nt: TGTGCCAGCAGTTACTCGGGACAGGTGGCCAACGTCCTGACTTTC
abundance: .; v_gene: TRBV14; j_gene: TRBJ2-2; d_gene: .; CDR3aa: CASSQEVGGRRTTGELFF; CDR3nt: TGTGCCAGCAGCCAAGAAGTGGGGGGGCGCCGTACCACCGGGGAGCTGTTTTTT
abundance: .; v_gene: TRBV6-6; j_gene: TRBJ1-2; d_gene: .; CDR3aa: CASSPPLFGGYTF; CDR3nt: TGTGCCAGCAGCCCACCCCTTTTTGGCGGCTACACCTTC
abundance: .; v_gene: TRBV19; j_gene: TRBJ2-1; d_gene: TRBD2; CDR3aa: CASKDGAGGRNEQFF; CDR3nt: TGTGCCAGTAAGGATGGAGCGGGAGGGCGCAATGAGCAGTTCTTC
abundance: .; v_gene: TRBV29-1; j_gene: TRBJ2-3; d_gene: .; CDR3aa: CSVPFWVGTQYF; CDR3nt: TGCAGCGTTCCGTTCTGGGTTGGTACGCAGTATTTT
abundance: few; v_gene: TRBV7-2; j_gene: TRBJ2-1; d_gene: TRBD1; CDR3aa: CASSKGGTGSSYNEQFF; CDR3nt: TGTGCCAGCAGCAAAGGGGGGACAGGGAGCTCCTACAATGAGCAGTTCTTC
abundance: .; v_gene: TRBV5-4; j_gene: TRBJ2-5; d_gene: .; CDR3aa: CASSLDETQYF; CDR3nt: TGTGCCAGCAGCTTGGATGAGACCCAGTACTTC
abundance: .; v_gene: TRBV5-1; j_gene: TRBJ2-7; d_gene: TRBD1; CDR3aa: CASSGGQGRTFVYEQYF; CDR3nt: TGCGCCAGCAGCGGGGGACAGGGGAGGACCTTCGTTTACGAGCAGTACTTC
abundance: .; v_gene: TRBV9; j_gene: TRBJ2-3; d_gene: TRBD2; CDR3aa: CASSLSPSGTDTQYF; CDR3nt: TGTGCCAGCAGCCTAAGTCCTAGCGGGACAGATACGCAGTATTTT
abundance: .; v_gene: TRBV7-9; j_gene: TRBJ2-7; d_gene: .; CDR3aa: CASTDPLSYEQYF; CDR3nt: TGTGCCAGCACCGACCCCCTTTCCTACGAGCAGTACTTC
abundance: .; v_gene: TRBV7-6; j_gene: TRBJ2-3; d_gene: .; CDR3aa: CASSLREISMSSTDTQYF; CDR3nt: TGTGCCAGCAGCTTACGGGAGATATCCATGTCTAGCACAGATACGCAGTATTTT
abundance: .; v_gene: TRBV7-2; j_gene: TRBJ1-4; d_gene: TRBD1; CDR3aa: CASSPQGGTNEKLFF; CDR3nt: TGTGCCAGCAGCCCACAGGGGGGGACTAATGAAAAACTGTTTTTT
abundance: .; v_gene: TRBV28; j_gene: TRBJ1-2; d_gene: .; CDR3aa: CASSLGDASYGYTF; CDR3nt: TGTGCCAGCAGTTTGGGGGACGCCTCGTATGGCTACACCTTC
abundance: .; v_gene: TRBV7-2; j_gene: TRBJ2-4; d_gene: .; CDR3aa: CASSFTGYKNIQYF; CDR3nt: TGTGCCAGCAGCTTCACAGGCTACAAAAACATTCAGTACTTC